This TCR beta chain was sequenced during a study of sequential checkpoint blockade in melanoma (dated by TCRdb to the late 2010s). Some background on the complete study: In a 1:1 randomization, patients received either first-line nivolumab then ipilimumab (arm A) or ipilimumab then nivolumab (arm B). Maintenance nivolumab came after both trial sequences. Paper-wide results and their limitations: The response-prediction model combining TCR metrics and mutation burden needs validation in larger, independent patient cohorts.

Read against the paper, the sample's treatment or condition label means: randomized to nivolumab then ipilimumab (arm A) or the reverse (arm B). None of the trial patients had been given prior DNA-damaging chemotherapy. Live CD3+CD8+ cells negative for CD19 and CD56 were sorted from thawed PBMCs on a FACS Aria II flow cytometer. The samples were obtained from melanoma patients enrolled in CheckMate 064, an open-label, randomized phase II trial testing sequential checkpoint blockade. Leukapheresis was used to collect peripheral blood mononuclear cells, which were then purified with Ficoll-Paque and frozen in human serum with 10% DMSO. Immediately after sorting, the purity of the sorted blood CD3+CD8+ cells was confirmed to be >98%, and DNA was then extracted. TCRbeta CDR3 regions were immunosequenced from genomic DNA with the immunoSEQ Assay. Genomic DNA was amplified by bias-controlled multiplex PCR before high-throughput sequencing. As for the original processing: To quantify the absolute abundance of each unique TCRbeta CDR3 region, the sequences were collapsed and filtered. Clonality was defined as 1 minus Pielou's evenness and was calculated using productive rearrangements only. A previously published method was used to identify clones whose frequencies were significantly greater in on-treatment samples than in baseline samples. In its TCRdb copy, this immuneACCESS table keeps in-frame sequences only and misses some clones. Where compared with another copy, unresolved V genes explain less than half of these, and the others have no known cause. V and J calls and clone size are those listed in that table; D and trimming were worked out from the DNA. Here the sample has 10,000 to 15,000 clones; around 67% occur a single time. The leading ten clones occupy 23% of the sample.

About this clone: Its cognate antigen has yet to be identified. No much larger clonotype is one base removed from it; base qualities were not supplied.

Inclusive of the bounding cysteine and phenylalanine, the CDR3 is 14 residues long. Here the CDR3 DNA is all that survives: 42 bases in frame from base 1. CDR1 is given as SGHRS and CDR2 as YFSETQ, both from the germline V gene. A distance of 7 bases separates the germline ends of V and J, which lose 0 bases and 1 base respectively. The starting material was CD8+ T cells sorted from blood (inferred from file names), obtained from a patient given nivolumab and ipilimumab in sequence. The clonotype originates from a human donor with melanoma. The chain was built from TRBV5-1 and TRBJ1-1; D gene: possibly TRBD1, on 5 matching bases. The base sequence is TGCGCCAGCAGCTTGGGACAGACGAACACTGAAGCTTTCTTT. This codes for CASSLGQTNTEAFF. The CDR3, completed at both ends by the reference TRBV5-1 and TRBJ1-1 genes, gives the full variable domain KAGVTQTPRYLIKTRGQQVTLSCSPISGHRSVSWYQQTPGQGLQFLFEYFSETQRNKGNFPGRFSGRQFSNSRSEMNVSTLELGDSALYLCASSLGQTNTEAFFGQGTRLTVV.